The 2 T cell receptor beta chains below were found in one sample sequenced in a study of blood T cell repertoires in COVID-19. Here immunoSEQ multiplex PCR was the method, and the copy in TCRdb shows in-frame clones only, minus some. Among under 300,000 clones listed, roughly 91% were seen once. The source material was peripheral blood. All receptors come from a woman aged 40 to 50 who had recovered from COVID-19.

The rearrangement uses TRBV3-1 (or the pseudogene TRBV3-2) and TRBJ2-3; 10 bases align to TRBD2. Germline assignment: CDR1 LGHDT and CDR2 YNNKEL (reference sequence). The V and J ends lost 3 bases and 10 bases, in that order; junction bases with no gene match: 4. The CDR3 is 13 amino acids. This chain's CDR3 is CASSHSGRAPQYF. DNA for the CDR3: TGTGCCAGCAGCCACAGCGGGAGGGCCCCGCAGTATTTT.

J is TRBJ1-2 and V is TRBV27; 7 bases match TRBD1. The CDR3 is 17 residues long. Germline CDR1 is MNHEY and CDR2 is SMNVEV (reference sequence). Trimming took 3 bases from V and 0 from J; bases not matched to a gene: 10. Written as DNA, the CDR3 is TGTGCCAGCAGTTTGGTCCGGACAGGAGATCCTAACTATGGCTACACCTTC. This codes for CASSLVRTGDPNYGYTF.